The clone carrying this TCR beta chain came up once. Its antigen is still unknown. This record belongs to a study of cytomegalovirus exposure and HLA in healthy donors. The study's findings and limits: In a later analysis, at a false discovery rate of 0.05, fewer than 20,000 TCR beta sequences were associated with HLA alleles. According to the study, roughly 180 TCR beta chains were cytomegalovirus-associated. Presence/absence analyses supposed approximately even sequencing depth among donors.

PCR was performed using 60 Vbeta and 13 Jbeta primers. TCRdb's table, derived via immunoSEQ multiplex PCR, lists solely in-frame clones and lacks some. The data contain around 100,000 clones, 75% of them seen just once; the ten biggest clones take up about 9.4%. In germline, CDR1 is SQVTM, CDR2 ANQGSEA. V shed 4 bases and J shed 5 bases, with 15 bases lying between them. This CDR3 comprises 13 residues. The clonotype was recovered from a man aged 45-65 years in good health and CMV-seronegative. This chain joins TRBV29-1 and TRBJ2-7; D is perhaps TRBD1 (5 bases). The source material was PBMCs. Here the CDR3 reads CSVVISQGNEQYF. The CDR3 DNA reads as TGCAGCGTTGTAATCAGTCAGGGAAACGAGCAGTACTTC.